This TCR beta chain was obtained from a study of control samples from healthy donors and cancer patients. The CDR3 is 14 amino acids. The protocol was immunoSEQ multiplex PCR, while the TCRdb copy is restricted to in-frame clones and leaves out a portion. The data hold approximately 100,000 clones, with roughly 90% observed a single time. The chain couples TRBV12-2 to TRBJ2-1; the table's D call, TRBD2, has no DNA check behind it. TRBV12-2 is listed as a pseudogene. This receptor was obtained from a man aged 30-40 years in good health. Sequencing was done on a sample of blood. The chain's CDR3 is CASRPSLRYNEQFF. In nucleotides, the CDR3 is TGTGCAAGTCGCCCGAGTTTGCGCTACAATGAGCAGTTCTTC.